The rows below give T cell receptor beta chains drawn from one sample of a study of shared clonotypes between healthy human individuals. Generated by immunoSEQ multiplex PCR, the TCRdb table keeps only in-frame clones and is missing some. This sample yields over 2 million clones, of which around 90% are seen a single time; roughly 0.34% belongs to the top ten. The material sequenced was naive CD4+ T cells from PBMCs. These receptors were obtained from a man between 18 and 35 years old in good health. Some clones in this sample may be carry-over from other donors' samples. Both conserved end residues are part of each CDR3. D genes are given only for firm matches. Rows may omit the clone size; those that give it use once, few, many or a size class.

D,J,size,V,DNA,CDR3
-,TRBJ2-7,-,TRBV5-8,TGTGCCAGCAGCCCCTCTTGGGGGGCCTTATCCTACGAGCAGTACTTC,CASSPSWGALSYEQYF
TRBD2,TRBJ2-1,-,TRBV28,TGTGCCAGCAGTATGGGTAGATTTTACCGGACTAGCCGAGAACCCTACAATGAGCAGTTCTTC,CASSMGRFYRTSREPYNEQFF
-,TRBJ2-7,-,TRBV19,TGTGCCAGTAGTACGCCGGGACTTACCTACGAGCAGTACTTC,CASSTPGLTYEQYF
TRBD2,TRBJ2-7,-,TRBV5-1,TGCGCCAGCAGCCCGTCTAGCGGGAGCTCCTACGAGCAGTACTTC,CASSPSSGSSYEQYF
TRBD1,TRBJ2-3,-,TRBV5-1,TGCGCCAGCAGCGGCATACCGGGACAGGGGGCAGATACGCAGTATTTT,CASSGIPGQGADTQYF
-,TRBJ2-7,few,TRBV14,TGTGCCAGCAGCCAAGGGCTACGGACCGGGGAGCAGTACTTC,CASSQGLRTGEQYF
-,TRBJ2-7,-,TRBV6-1,TGTGCCAGCAGCGGGCCAGGGTCCGACGAGCAGTACTTC,CASSGPGSDEQYF
-,TRBJ2-2,-,TRBV7-6,TGTGCCAGCGCTAAGAACACCGGGGAGCTGTTTTTT,CASAKNTGELFF
-,TRBJ2-2,-,TRBV11-2,TGTGCCAGCAGCTTAGTGGGGGGTAGCGCCGGGGAGCTGTTTTTT,CASSLVGGSAGELFF
TRBD1,TRBJ2-3,-,TRBV6-6,TGTGCCAACCGGGACAGGGTCACAGATACGCAGTATTTT,CANRDRVTDTQYF
-,TRBJ2-5,-,TRBV4-1,TGCGCCAGCAGCCTTTTCCCGGACAGACAAGAGACCCAGTACTTC,CASSLFPDRQETQYF
-,TRBJ2-7,-,TRBV28,TGTGCCAGCAGTTTCGGGACTGGGATAGACGAGCAGTACTTC,CASSFGTGIDEQYF
-,TRBJ2-3,-,TRBV6-4,TGTGCCAGCAGCCCGGGCCTCGGGACAGATACGCAGTATTTT,CASSPGLGTDTQYF
TRBD1,TRBJ2-7,-,TRBV6-1,TGTGCCAGCAGTGAAGCGTGGGGGACAGGGGTGTACGAGCAGTACTTC,CASSEAWGTGVYEQYF
-,TRBJ1-1,-,TRBV28,TGTGCCAGCAGTCTACCAGGCCTTTTGAACACTGAAGCTTTCTTT,CASSLPGLLNTEAFF
-,TRBJ1-1,once,TRBV11-3,TGTGCCAGCAGCCTGGATTTTAACACTGAAGCTTTCTTT,CASSLDFNTEAFF
TRBD2,TRBJ2-2,-,TRBV28,TGTGCCAGCAGCATAAGCGGGAGGGCCGGGGAGCTGTTTTTT,CASSISGRAGELFF